A selection of T cell receptor beta chains follows, all from one sample in a study of blood T cell repertoires in COVID-19. Measured with immunoSEQ multiplex PCR; TCRdb has only the in-frame clones, and not every one. The table lists about 140,000 clones, less than 90% of them singletons, with 7% to 9.5% in the top ten. Sequencing input: peripheral blood. These receptors originate from a man younger than 40 with COVID-19, enrolled during active disease. Both conserved end residues are part of each CDR3. A D gene is named only where the DNA matches it firmly. Clone size is given for some rows only: seen once, a few or many times, or a class if the clone is expanded.

>NA|NA|TRBV28|TRBJ2-3
CASTSTDTQYF
TGTGCCAGCACCTCCACAGATACGCAGTATTTT
>NA|NA|TRBV28|TRBJ1-2
CASSLRSSYGYTF
TGTGCCAGCAGTTTGAGGTCGTCCTATGGCTACACCTTC
>NA|NA|TRBV6-5|TRBJ2-5
CASRGFAETQYF
TGTGCCAGCCGAGGGTTCGCAGAGACCCAGTACTTC
>NA|NA|TRBV15|TRBJ1-6
CATSRDKGLVPLHF
TGTGCCACCAGCAGAGATAAGGGGCTGGTACCCCTCCACTTT
>NA|TRBD2|TRBV5-1|TRBJ2-5
CASSLAWTSGGGETQYF
TGCGCCAGCAGCTTGGCCTGGACTAGCGGAGGCGGGGAGACCCAGTACTTC
>NA|NA|TRBV6-1|TRBJ1-2
CASREVGSPYGYTF
TGTGCCAGCAGAGAAGTGGGCAGCCCCTATGGCTACACCTTC
>NA|NA|TRBV13|TRBJ2-5
CASSFREETQYF
TGTGCCAGCAGCTTCCGGGAGGAGACCCAGTACTTC
>NA|NA|TRBV2|TRBJ1-5
CASSDTSNQPQHF
TGTGCCAGCAGTGATACAAGCAATCAGCCCCAGCATTTT
>NA|NA|TRBV3-1/TRBV3-2|TRBJ2-4
CASSPETGNIQYF
TGTGCCAGCAGCCCCGAAACTGGAAACATTCAGTACTTC
>NA|TRBD2|TRBV29-1|TRBJ2-1
CSAIAGEFYNEQFF
TGCAGCGCCATAGCGGGAGAGTTCTACAATGAGCAGTTCTTC
>NA|TRBD1|TRBV16|TRBJ1-5
CASSQGDRVGQPQHF
TGTGCCAGCAGCCAGGGAGACAGGGTCGGTCAGCCCCAGCATTTT
>NA|NA|TRBV28|TRBJ2-1
CASSSTTGNEQFF
TGTGCCAGCAGCTCTACTACAGGGAATGAGCAGTTCTTC
>NA|TRBD1|TRBV6-1|TRBJ1-1
CASSAAGTGNTEAFF
TGTGCCAGCAGTGCAGCCGGGACAGGGAACACTGAAGCTTTCTTT
>NA|NA|TRBV18|TRBJ2-2
CASSPLQGLGTGELFF
TGTGCCAGCTCACCACTACAGGGTCTAGGGACCGGGGAGCTGTTTTTT
>once|NA|TRBV9|TRBJ2-3
CASSVGGIDTQYF
TGTGCCAGCAGCGTTGGGGGCATAGATACGCAGTATTTT
>NA|TRBD1|TRBV5-4|TRBJ1-2
CASSPVPGQGTYGYTF
TGTGCCAGCAGCCCCGTCCCGGGACAGGGAACCTATGGCTACACCTTC
>once|NA|TRBV4-1|TRBJ1-5
CASSQSPGVGNQPQHF
TGCGCCAGCAGCCAATCACCAGGGGTCGGCAATCAGCCCCAGCATTTT
>NA|NA|TRBV5-6|TRBJ1-5
CASSRWGRSNQPQHF
TGTGCCAGCAGCCGTTGGGGGAGGAGCAATCAGCCCCAGCATTTT
>NA|NA|TRBV6-6|TRBJ2-1
CASTETETYNEQFF
TGTGCCAGCACCGAGACAGAGACCTACAATGAGCAGTTCTTC
>NA|NA|TRBV5-4|TRBJ2-5
CASSPSGMGETQYF
TGTGCCAGCAGCCCCTCCGGGATGGGGGAGACCCAGTACTTC
>NA|TRBD1|TRBV27|TRBJ2-1
CASSSGTGGPNEQFF
TGTGCCAGCAGTTCCGGGACAGGGGGCCCCAATGAGCAGTTCTTC
>once|NA|TRBV21-1|TRBJ1-4
CASSKRKGGTFDEKLFF
TGTGCCAGCAGCAAAAGGAAAGGGGGAACTTTTGATGAAAAACTGTTTTTT
>few|NA|TRBV9|TRBJ2-7
CASSAQGGSSYEQYF
TGTGCCAGCAGCGCACAGGGTGGTTCCTCCTACGAGCAGTACTTC
>many|NA|TRBV4-3|TRBJ2-2
CASSPLGASNTGELFF
TGCGCCAGCAGCCCACTTGGGGCTTCGAACACCGGGGAGCTGTTTTTT
>once|NA|TRBV27|TRBJ2-7
CASSAPRRGGGEQYF
TGTGCCAGCAGTGCGCCTCGGAGGGGAGGGGGTGAGCAGTACTTC
>once|TRBD2|TRBV13|TRBJ2-5
CASSFPAGGGETQYF
TGTGCCAGCAGCTTTCCGGCGGGAGGGGGAGAGACCCAGTACTTC
>NA|NA|TRBV7-9|TRBJ1-4
CASSSGGRNANEKLFF
TGTGCCAGCAGCTCGGGGGGAAGGAATGCTAATGAAAAACTGTTTTTT
>NA|TRBD2|TRBV7-9|TRBJ2-1
CASSRRLAEYSEQFF
TGTGCCAGCAGCAGAAGACTAGCGGAGTACAGCGAGCAGTTCTTC
>NA|NA|TRBV10-2|TRBJ2-7
CATQGTYEQYF
TGCGCCACCCAGGGTACCTACGAGCAGTACTTC
>NA|NA|TRBV5-1|TRBJ2-2
CASSSQGSTDTGELFF
TGCGCCAGCAGCTCACAGGGATCTACTGACACCGGGGAGCTGTTTTTT
>NA|TRBD1|TRBV2|TRBJ1-1
CATATGSNTEAFF
TGTGCCACTGCGACAGGGTCGAACACTGAAGCTTTCTTT
>NA|NA|TRBV19|TRBJ2-5
CASSMTRETQYF
TGTGCCAGTAGTATGACGAGGGAGACCCAGTACTTC
>NA|NA|TRBV28|TRBJ2-1
CASSPMDSNNEQFF
TGTGCCAGCAGCCCGATGGACAGCAACAATGAGCAGTTCTTC
>NA|NA|TRBV6-1|TRBJ1-2
CASSEGPNYGYTF
TGTGCCAGCAGTGAGGGCCCTAACTATGGCTACACCTTC
>NA|NA|TRBV21-1|TRBJ2-7
CASSFIKLRFLKFYEQYF
TGTGCCAGCAGCTTTATAAAATTGAGATTCCTTAAATTCTACGAGCAGTACTTC
>NA|TRBD2|TRBV6-5|TRBJ2-5
CASSYSPSGQETQYF
TGTGCCAGCAGTTACTCACCTAGCGGACAAGAGACCCAGTACTTC
>NA|NA|TRBV30|TRBJ1-2
CAWSGRNYGYTF
TGTGCCTGGAGTGGCAGAAACTATGGCTACACCTTC
>NA|NA|TRBV7-3|TRBJ1-1
CASSSDRNTEAFF
TGTGCCAGCAGCTCTGACAGGAACACTGAAGCTTTCTTT
>few|NA|TRBV11-2|TRBJ2-6
CASSSYRLASGANVLTF
TGTGCCAGCAGCTCCTACCGACTCGCCTCTGGGGCCAACGTCCTGACTTTC
>NA|NA|TRBV7-6|TRBJ2-7
CASSNTRSSYEQYF
TGTGCCAGCAGCAATACACGGAGCTCCTACGAGCAGTACTTC
>once|TRBD1|TRBV20-1|TRBJ2-1
CSASRDRGNEQFF
TGCAGTGCTAGTCGGGACAGGGGCAATGAGCAGTTCTTC